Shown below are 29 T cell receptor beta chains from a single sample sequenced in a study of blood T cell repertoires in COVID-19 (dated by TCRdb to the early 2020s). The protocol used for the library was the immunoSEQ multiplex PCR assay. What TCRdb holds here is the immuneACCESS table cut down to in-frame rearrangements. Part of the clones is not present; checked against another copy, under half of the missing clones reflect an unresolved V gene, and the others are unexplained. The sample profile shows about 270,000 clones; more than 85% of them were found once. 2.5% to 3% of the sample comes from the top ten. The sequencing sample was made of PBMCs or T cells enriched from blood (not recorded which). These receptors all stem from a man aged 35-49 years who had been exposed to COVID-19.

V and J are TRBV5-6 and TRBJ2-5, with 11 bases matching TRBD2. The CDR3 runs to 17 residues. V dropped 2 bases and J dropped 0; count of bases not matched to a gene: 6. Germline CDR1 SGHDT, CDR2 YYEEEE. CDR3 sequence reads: CASSFRLTSGNQETQYF. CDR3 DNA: TGTGCCAGCAGCTTTAGGTTGACTAGCGGGAACCAAGAGACCCAGTACTTC.

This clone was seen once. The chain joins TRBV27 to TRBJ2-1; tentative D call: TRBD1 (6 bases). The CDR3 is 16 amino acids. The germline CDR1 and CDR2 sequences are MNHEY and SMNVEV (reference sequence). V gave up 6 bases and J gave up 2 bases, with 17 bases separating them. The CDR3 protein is CASRSIQGLAYNEQFF. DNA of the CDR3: TGTGCCAGCAGATCAATACAGGGCCTTGCCTACAATGAGCAGTTCTTC.

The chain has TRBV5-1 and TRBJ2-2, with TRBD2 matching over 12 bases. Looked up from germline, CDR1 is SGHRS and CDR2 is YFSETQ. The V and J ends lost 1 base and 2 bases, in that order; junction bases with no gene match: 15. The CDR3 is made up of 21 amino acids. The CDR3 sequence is CASSLRAASGRANANTGELFF. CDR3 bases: TGCGCCAGCAGCTTGAGAGCGGCTAGCGGGAGGGCCAATGCTAACACCGGGGAGCTGTTTTTT.

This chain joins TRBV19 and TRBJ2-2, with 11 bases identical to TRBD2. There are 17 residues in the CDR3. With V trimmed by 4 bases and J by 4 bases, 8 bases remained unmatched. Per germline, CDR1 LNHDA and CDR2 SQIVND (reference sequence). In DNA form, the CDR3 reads TGTGCCAGTAGTAAAGAGCTAGCGGGAGGAATCACCGGGGAGCTGTTTTTT. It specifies CASSKELAGGITGELFF. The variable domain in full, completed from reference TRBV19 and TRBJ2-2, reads DGGITQSPKYLFRKEGQNVTLSCEQNLNHDAMYWYRQDPGQGLRLIYYSQIVNDFQKGDIAEGYSVSREKKESFPLTVTSAQKNPTAFYLCASSKELAGGITGELFFGEGSRLTVL.

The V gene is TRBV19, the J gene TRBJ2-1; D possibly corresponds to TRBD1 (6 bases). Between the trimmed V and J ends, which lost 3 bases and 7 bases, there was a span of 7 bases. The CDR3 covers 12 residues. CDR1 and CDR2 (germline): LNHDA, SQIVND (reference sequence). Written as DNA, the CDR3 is TGTGCCAGTAGTATGGACAGAAATGAGCAGTTCTTC. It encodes CASSMDRNEQFF.

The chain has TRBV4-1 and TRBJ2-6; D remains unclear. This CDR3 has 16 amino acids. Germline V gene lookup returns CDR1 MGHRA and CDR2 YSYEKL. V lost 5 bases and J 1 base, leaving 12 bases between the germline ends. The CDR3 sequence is CASSASQVSGANVLTF. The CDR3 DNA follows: TGCGCCAGCAGCGCATCTCAGGTTTCTGGGGCCAACGTCCTGACTTTC.

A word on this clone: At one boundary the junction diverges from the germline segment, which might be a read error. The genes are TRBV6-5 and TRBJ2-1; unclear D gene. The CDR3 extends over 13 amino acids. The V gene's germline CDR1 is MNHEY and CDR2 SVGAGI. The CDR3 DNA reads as TGTGCCAGCAGGAGCCCCTCCAACAATGAGCAGTTCTTC. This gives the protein CASRSPSNNEQFF.

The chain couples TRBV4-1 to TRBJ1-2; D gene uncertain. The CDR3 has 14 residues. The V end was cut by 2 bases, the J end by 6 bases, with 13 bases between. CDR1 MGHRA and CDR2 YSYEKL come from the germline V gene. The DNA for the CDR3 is TGCGCCAGCAGCCAAATCACAAGGAGAAATGGCTACACCTTC. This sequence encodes CASSQITRRNGYTF.

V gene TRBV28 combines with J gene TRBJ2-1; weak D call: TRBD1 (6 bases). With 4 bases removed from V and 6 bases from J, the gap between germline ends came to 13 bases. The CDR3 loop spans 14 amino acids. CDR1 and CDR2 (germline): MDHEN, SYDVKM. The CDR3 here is CASSSGTFGNEQFF. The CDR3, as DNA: TGTGCCAGCAGTTCCGGGACATTTGGCAATGAGCAGTTCTTC.

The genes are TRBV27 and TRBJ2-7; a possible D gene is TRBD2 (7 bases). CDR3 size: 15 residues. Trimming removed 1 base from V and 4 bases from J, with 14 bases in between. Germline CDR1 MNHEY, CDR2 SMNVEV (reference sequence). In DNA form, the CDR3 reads TGTGCCAGCAGTTTATTGGGGGGGCGCGTGTACGAGCAGTACTTC. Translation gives CASSLLGGRVYEQYF.

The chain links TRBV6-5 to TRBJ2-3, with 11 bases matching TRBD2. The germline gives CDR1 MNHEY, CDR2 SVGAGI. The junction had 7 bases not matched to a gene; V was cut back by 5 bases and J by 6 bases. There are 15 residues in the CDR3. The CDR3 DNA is TGTGCCAGCAGTACCGGGACTAGCGGATTGGATACGCAGTATTTT. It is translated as CASSTGTSGLDTQYF.

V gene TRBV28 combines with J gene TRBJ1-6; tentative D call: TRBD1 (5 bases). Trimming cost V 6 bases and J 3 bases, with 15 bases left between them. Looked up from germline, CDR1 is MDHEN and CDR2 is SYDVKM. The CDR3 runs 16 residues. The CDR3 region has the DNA TGTGCCAGCAGCTCCGGGACTCTGCTCTATAATTCACCCCTCCACTTT. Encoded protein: CASSSGTLLYNSPLHF.

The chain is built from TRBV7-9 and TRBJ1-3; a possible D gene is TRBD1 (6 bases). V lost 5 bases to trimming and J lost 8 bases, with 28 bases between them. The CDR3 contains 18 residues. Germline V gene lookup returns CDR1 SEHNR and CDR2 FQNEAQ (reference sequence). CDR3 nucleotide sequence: TGTGCCAGCAGCCCCCCCAACCGGGACACCAAGGACCAACACACCATATATTTT. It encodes CASSPPNRDTKDQHTIYF.

CDR3 in DNA: TGTGCCAGCAGTGAAGTGACGCGGGAGTTCAACAATGAGCAGTTCTTC. It is translated as CASSEVTREFNNEQFF. The chain links TRBV2 to TRBJ2-1; 7 bases map to TRBD2. The J segment lost 5 bases and the V segment lost 1 base, leaving 8 bases of the junction unmatched. The CDR3 runs 16 residues. Germline V gene data show CDR1 as SNHLY and CDR2 as FYNNEI.

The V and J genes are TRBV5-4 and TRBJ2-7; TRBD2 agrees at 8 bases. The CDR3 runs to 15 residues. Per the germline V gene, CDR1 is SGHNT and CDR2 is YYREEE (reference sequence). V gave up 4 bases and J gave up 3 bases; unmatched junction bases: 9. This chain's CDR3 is CASSGPSGRDYEQYF. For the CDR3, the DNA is TGTGCCAGCAGCGGCCCCAGCGGGAGAGACTACGAGCAGTACTTC.

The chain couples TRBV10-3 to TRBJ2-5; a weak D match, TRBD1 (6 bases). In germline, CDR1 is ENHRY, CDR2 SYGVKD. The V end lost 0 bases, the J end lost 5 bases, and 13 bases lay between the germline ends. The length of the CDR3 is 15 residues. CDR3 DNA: TGTGCCATCAGTGAGTCAACAGGGTACAAGGAGACCCAGTACTTC. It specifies CAISESTGYKETQYF.

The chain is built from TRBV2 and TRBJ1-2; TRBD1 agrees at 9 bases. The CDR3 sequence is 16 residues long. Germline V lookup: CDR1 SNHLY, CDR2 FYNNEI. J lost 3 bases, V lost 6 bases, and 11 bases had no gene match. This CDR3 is CASSATQGAKDYGYTF. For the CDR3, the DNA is TGTGCCAGCAGCGCGACACAGGGGGCAAAGGACTATGGCTACACCTTC.

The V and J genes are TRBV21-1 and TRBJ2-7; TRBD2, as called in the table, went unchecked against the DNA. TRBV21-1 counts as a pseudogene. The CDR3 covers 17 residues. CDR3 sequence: CASIMARTSGDSYEQYF. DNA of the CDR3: TGTGCCAGCATCATGGCGAGGACTAGCGGGGACTCCTACGAGCAGTACTTC.

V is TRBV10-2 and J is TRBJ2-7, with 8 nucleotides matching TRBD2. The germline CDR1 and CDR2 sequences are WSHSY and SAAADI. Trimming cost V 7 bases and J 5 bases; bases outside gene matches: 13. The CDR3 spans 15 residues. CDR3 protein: CASNPRREVVHEQYF. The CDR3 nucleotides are TGCGCCAGCAATCCACGGCGGGAGGTAGTCCACGAGCAGTACTTC.

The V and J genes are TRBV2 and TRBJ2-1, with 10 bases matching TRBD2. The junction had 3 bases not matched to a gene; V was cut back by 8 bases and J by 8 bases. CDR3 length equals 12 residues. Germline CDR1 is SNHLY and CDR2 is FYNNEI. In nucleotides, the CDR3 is TGTGCCAGCCTGACTAGCGGGTATGAGCAGTTCTTC. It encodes CASLTSGYEQFF.

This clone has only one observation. CDR3 nucleotides: TGTGCCAGCAGCCCGGCCGGGGCGGGAAGATCCTACGAGCAGTACTTC. Amino acids: CASSPAGAGRSYEQYF. This chain links TRBV27 with TRBJ2-7; D is perhaps TRBD2 (6 bases). Germline lookup yields CDR1 MNHEY and CDR2 SMNVEV (reference sequence). The CDR3 covers 16 residues. V lost 6 bases, J lost 1 base, and 19 bases lay in between.

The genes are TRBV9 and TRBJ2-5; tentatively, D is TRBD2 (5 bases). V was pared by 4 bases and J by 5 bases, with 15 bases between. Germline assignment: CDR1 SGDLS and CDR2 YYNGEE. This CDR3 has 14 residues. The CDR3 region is CASSSMGPGETQYF. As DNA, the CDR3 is TGTGCCAGCAGCTCTATGGGCCCGGGGGAGACCCAGTACTTC.

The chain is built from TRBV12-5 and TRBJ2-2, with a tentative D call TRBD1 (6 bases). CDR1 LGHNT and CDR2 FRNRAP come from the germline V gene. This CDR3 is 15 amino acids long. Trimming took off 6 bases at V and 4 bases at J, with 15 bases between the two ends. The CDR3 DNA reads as TGTGCTAGTGGAAGACAGGAGCTGGGCACCGGGGAGCTGTTTTTT. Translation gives CASGRQELGTGELFF.

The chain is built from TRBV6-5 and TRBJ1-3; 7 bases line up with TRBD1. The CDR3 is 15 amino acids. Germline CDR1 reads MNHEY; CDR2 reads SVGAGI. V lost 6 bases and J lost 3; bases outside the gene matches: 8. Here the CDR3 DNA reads TGTGCCAGCAGAAAAAGACAGGGTGGTGGAAACACCATATATTTT. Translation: CASRKRQGGGNTIYF.

CDR3 in DNA: TGTGCCAGCAGCCAATCTGCGAGCACCGGGGAGCTGTTTTTT. Translating gives CASSQSASTGELFF. J is TRBJ2-2 and V is TRBV3-1 (or the pseudogene TRBV3-2); no clear D gene. From germline, CDR1 is LGHDT and CDR2 YNNKEL (reference sequence). V gave up 2 bases and J gave up 4 bases, with 8 bases separating them. CDR3 size: 14 residues.

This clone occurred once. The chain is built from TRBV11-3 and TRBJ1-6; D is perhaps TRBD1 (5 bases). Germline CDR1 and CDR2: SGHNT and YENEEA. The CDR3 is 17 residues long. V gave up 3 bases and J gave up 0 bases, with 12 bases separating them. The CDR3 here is CASSLEAGVSYNSPLHF. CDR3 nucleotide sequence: TGTGCCAGCAGCTTGGAAGCGGGGGTCTCCTATAATTCACCCCTCCACTTT.

The CDR3 DNA is TGTGCCAGCAGTGAAGAGGCGCAGGGGGCGAGGGAGACCCAGTACTTC. It is translated as CASSEEAQGARETQYF. V usage is TRBV2 and J usage is TRBJ2-5, with 8 nucleotides matching TRBD1. The CDR3 spans 16 residues. Germline assignment: CDR1 SNHLY and CDR2 FYNNEI. After removal of 1 base from V and 5 bases from J, the junction contained 9 bases not matched to a gene.

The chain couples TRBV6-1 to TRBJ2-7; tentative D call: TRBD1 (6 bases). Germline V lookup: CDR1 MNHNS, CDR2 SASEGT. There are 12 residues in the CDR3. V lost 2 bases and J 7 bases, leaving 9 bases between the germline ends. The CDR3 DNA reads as TGTGCCAGCAGTGAAAATAGGGGGGAGCAGTACTTC. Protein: CASSENRGEQYF.

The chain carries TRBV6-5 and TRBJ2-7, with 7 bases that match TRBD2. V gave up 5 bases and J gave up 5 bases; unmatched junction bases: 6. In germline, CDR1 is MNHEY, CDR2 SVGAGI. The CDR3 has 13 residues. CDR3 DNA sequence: TGTGCCAGCAGTAGACGGGAGGTGGACGAGCAGTACTTC. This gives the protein CASSRREVDEQYF.